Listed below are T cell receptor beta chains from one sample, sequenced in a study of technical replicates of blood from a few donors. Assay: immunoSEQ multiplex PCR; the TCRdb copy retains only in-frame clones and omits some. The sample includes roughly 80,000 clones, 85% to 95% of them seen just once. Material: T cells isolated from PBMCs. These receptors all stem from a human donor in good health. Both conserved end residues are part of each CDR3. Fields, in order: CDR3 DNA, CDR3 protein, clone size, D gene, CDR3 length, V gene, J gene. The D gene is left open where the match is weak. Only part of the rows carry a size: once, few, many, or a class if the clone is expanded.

TGCAGCGCGGCGGCGAGCGGGGCTTACGAGCAGTACTTC,CSAAASGAYEQYF,.,TRBD2,13,TRBV29-1,TRBJ2-7
TGTGCCAGTAGTATGAGAGGGACAGAGAATCAGCCCCAGCATTTT,CASSMRGTENQPQHF,few,TRBD1,15,TRBV19,TRBJ1-5
TGTGCCAGCAGCCCCACGGGGACCCAGTACTTC,CASSPTGTQYF,.,.,11,TRBV7-9,TRBJ2-5
TGTGCTAGTGGCCTTGGACAGGGGGTCAACGAGCAGTACTTC,CASGLGQGVNEQYF,few,TRBD1,14,TRBV12-5,TRBJ2-7
TGTGCCAGCAGCACCATATTTGGGGCTGATGGCTACACCTTC,CASSTIFGADGYTF,.,.,14,TRBV5-6,TRBJ1-2
TGTGCCAGCAGCTTAGCGGCGGACTATGGCTACACCTTC,CASSLAADYGYTF,.,.,13,TRBV7-9,TRBJ1-2
TGTGCCACGGAAAAGGACAGGGGCGACGTCGGGCCCCTCCACTTT,CATEKDRGDVGPLHF,.,TRBD1,15,TRBV10-3,TRBJ1-6
TGCGCCAGCAGCCAAGACACTTTCGGGATATACAATGAGCAGTTCTTC,CASSQDTFGIYNEQFF,.,.,16,TRBV4-1,TRBJ2-1
TGTGCCAGCTCCTATCAGAACACTGAAGCTTTCTTT,CASSYQNTEAFF,.,.,12,TRBV6-5,TRBJ1-1
TGTGCCAGCGCTTTTCGAGCGCTCTCCTACGAGCAGTACTTC,CASAFRALSYEQYF,.,.,14,TRBV27,TRBJ2-7
TGTGCCAGCAGTGAAAGGGGACAGGGGGGGTATGAGCAGTTCTTC,CASSERGQGGYEQFF,.,TRBD1,15,TRBV6-1,TRBJ2-1
TGTGCCAGCAGTGAGGCTAGCGGGAGTGCAGATACGCAGTATTTT,CASSEASGSADTQYF,once,TRBD2,15,TRBV25-1,TRBJ2-3